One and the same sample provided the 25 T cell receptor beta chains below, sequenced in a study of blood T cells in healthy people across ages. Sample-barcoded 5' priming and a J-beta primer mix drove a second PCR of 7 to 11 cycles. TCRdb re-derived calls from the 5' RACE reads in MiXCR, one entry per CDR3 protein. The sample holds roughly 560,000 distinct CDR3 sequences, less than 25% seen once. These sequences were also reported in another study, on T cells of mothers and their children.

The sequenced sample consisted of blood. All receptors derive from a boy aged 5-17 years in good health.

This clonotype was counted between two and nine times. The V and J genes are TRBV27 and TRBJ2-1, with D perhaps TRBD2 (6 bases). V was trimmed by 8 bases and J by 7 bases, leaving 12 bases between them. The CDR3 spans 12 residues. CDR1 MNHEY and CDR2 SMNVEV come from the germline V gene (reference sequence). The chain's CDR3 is CASWDFTNEQFF. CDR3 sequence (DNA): TGTGCCAGCTGGGACTTCACTAATGAGCAGTTCTTC.

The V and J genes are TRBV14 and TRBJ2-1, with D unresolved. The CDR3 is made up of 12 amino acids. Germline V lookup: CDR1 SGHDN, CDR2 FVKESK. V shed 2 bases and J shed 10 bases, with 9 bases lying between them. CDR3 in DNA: TGTGCCAGCAGCCAATATAGGGTAGAGCAGTTCTTC. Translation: CASSQYRVEQFF.

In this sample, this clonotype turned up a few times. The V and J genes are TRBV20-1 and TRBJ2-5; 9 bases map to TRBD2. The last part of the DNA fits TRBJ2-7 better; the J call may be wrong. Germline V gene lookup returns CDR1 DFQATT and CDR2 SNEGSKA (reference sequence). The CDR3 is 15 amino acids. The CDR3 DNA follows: TGCAGTGCTAGACCCCTAGCGGGAATCTCCTACGAGCAGTACTTC. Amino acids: CSARPLAGISYEQYF.

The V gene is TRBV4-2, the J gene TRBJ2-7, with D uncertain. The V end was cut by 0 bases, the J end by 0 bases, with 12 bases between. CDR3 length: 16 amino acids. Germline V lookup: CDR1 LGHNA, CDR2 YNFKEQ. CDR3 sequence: CASSQEAGVASYEQYF. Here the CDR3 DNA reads TGTGCCAGCAGCCAAGAGGCCGGAGTCGCCTCCTACGAGCAGTACTTC.

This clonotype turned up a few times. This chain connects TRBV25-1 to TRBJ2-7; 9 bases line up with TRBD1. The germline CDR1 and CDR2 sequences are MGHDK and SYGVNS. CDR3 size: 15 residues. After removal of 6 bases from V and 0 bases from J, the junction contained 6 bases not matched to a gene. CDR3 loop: CASREDRGTSYEQYF. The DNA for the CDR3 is TGTGCCAGCAGGGAAGACAGGGGGACCTCCTACGAGCAGTACTTC.

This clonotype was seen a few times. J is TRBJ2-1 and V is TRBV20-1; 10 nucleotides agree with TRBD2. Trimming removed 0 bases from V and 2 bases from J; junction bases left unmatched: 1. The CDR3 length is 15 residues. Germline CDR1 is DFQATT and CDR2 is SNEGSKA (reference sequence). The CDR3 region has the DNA TGCAGTGCTAGAGATAGCGGGGGGCCCTACAATGAGCAGTTCTTC. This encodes CSARDSGGPYNEQFF.

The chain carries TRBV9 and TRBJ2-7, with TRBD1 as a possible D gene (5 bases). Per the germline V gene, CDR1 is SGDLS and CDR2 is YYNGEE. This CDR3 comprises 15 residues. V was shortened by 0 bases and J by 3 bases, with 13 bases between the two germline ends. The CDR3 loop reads CASSVGTGIIYEQYF. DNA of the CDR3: TGTGCCAGCAGCGTAGGAACAGGAATCATCTACGAGCAGTACTTC.

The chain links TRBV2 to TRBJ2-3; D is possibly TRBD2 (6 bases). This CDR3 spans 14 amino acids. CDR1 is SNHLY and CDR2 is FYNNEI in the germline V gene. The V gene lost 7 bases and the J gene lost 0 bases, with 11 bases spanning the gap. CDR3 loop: CASNSGTSTDTQYF. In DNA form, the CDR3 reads TGTGCCAGCAACTCCGGGACTAGCACAGATACGCAGTATTTT.

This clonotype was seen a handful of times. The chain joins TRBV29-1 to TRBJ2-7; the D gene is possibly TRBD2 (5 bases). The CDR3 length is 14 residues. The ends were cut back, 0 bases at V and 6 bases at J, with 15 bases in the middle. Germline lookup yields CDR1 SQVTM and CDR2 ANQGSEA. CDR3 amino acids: CSVEDKRGEIEQYF. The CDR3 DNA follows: TGCAGCGTTGAAGACAAACGGGGAGAGATCGAGCAGTACTTC.

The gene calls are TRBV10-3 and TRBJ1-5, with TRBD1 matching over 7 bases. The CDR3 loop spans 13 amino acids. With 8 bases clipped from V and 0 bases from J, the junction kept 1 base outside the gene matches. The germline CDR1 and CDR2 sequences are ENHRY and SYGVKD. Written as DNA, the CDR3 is TGTGCCATCGGGACAGATAGCAATCAGCCCCAGCATTTT. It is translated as CAIGTDSNQPQHF.

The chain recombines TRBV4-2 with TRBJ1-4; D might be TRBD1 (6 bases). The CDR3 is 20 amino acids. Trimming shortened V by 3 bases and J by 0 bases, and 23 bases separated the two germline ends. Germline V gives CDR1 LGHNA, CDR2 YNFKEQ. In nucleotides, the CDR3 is TGTGCCAGCAGCCACCTTGGCCCGGGGGCGACGGTTGCAACTAATGAAAAACTGTTTTTT. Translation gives CASSHLGPGATVATNEKLFF.

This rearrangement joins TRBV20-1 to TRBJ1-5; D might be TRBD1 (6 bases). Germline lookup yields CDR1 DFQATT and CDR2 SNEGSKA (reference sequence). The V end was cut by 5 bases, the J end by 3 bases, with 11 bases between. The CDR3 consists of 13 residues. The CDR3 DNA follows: TGCAGTGCTCCCGACAGGATCAATCAGCCCCAGCATTTT. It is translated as CSAPDRINQPQHF.

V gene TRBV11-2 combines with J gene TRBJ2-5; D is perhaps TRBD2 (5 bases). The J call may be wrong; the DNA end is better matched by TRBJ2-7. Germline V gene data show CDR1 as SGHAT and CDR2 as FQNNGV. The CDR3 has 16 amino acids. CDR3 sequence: CASSLEGAEDSYEQYF. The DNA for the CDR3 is TGTGCCAGCAGCTTAGAGGGAGCGGAGGACTCCTACGAGCAGTACTTC.

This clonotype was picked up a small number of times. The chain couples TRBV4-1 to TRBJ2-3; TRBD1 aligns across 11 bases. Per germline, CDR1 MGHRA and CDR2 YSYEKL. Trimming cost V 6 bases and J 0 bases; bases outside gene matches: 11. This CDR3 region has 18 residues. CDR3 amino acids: CASRGTGGNGGSTDTQYF. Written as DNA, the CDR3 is TGCGCCAGCAGAGGGACAGGGGGGAACGGCGGGAGCACAGATACGCAGTATTTT.

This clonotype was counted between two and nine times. The CDR3 sequence is CASRDSRMGETQYF. The DNA of the CDR3 is TGTGCCAGCAGAGACTCCAGGATGGGAGAGACCCAGTACTTC. The rearrangement links TRBV28 to TRBJ2-5; D is undetermined. Between the trimmed V and J ends, which lost 6 bases and 4 bases, there was a span of 15 bases. The CDR3 length is 14 residues. Germline V CDR1 and CDR2: MDHEN, SYDVKM. The entire variable domain, with the rest obtained from reference TRBV28 and TRBJ2-5, is as follows: DVKVTQSSRYLVKRTGEKVFLECVQDMDHENMFWYRQDPGLGLRLIYFSYDVKMKEKGDIPEGYSVSREKKERFSLILESASTNQTSMYLCASRDSRMGETQYFGPGTRLLVL.

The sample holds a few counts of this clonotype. Here the CDR3 DNA reads TGCGCCAGCAGCTTGAGGTTCGGGATGAGAGAGACCCAGTACTTC. Translated: CASSLRFGMRETQYF. V is TRBV5-1 and J is TRBJ2-5, with D perhaps TRBD2 (5 bases). In germline, CDR1 is SGHRS, CDR2 YFSETQ. The CDR3 is 15 amino acids. V gave up 1 base and J gave up 4 bases, with 14 bases separating them.

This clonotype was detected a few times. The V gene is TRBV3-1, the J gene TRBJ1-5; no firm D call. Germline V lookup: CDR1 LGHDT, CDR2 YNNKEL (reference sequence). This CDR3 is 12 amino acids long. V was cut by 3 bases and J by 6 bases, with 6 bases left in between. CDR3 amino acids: CASSHRSQPQHF. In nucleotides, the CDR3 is TGTGCCAGCAGCCATCGAAGTCAGCCCCAGCATTTT.

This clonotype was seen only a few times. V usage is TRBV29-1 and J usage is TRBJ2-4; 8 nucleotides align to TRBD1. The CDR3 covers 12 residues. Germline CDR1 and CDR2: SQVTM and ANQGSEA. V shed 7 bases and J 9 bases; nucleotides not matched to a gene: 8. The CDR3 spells CSARRGQGIQYF. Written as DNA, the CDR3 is TGCAGCGCCCGCAGGGGGCAGGGCATTCAGTACTTC.

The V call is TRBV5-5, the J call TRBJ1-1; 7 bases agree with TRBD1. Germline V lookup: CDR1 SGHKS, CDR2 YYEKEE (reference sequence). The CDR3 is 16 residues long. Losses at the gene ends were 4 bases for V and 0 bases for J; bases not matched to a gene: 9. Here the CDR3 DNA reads TGTGCCAGCAGCATGTCCGGGACAGACATGAACACTGAAGCTTTCTTT. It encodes CASSMSGTDMNTEAFF.

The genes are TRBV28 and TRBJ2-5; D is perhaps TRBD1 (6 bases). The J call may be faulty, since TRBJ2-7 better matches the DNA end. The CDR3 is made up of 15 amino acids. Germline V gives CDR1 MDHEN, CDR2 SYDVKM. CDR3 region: CASSLRGLSSYEQYF. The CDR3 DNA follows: TGTGCCAGCAGTTTGAGGGGGTTAAGCTCCTACGAGCAGTACTTC.

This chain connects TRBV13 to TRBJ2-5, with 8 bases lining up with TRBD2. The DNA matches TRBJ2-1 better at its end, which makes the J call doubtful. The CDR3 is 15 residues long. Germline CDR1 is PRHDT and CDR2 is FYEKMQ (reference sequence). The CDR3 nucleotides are TGTGCCAGCAGCTCGACGGGGGGGGACTACAATGAGCAGTTCTTC. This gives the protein CASSSTGGDYNEQFF.

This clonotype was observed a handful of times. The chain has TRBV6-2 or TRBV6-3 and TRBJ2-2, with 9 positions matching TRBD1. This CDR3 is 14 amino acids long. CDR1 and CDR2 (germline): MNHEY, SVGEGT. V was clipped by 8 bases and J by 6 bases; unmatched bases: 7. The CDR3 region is CASERTGVSGELFF. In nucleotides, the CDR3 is TGTGCCAGCGAAAGGACAGGGGTATCCGGGGAGCTGTTTTTT.

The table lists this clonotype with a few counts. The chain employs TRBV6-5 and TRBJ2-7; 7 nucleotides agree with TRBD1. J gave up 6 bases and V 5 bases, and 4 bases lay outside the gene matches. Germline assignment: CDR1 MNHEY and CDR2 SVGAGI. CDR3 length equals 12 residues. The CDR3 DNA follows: TGTGCCAGCAGTCCAACAGGGGCCGAGCAGTACTTC. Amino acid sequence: CASSPTGAEQYF.

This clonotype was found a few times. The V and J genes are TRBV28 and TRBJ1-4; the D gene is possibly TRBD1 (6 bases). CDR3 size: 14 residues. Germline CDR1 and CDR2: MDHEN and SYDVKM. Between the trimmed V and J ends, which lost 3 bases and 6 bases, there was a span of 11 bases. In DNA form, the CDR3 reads TGTGCCAGCAGTTTCCAAGGGGGGGATGAAAAACTGTTTTTT. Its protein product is CASSFQGGDEKLFF.

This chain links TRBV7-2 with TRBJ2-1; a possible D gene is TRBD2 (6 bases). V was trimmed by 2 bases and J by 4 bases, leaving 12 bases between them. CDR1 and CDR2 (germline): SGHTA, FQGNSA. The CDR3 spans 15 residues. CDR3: CASSLRRGLYNEQFF. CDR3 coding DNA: TGTGCCAGCAGCTTACGGCGGGGATTGTACAATGAGCAGTTCTTC.